These 19 T cell receptor beta chains were sequenced from one sample in a study of control samples from healthy donors and cancer patients (dated by TCRdb to the early 2020s). Libraries were built with the immunoSEQ multiplex PCR assay. Here the immuneACCESS table is served through TCRdb, limited to in-frame sequences with V and J called. Missing clones are a known gap in these copies; in checked studies unresolved V genes cover under half, and the rest lacks a known reason. The sample table records around 100,000 clones; about nine tenths of these occur just once. The biggest ten clones account for 3.5% to 4.5% of the sample. The sample consisted of blood. The receptors here all came from a young woman in good health.

CDR3 loop: CASSLGSGPLEETQYF. The CDR3 bases are TGTGCCAGCAGCTTGGGGTCAGGGCCTTTGGAAGAGACCCAGTACTTC. The chain combines TRBV5-4 with TRBJ2-5, with D tentatively TRBD1 (5 bases). Between the trimmed V and J ends, which lost 0 bases and 3 bases, there was a span of 15 bases. CDR3 length: 16 amino acids. From germline, CDR1 is SGHNT and CDR2 YYREEE (reference sequence). The full variable domain, rest sourced from reference TRBV5-4 and TRBJ2-5, is ETGVTQSPTHLIKTRGQQVTLRCSSQSGHNTVSWYQQALGQGPQFIFQYYREEENGRGNFPPRFSGLQFPNYSSELNVNALELDDSALYLCASSLGSGPLEETQYFGPGTRLLVL.

The chain carries TRBV28 and TRBJ2-3; 9 positions agree with TRBD1. This CDR3 is 16 amino acids long. The J segment lost 1 base and the V segment lost 5 bases, leaving 7 bases of the junction unmatched. Germline CDR1 and CDR2: MDHEN and SYDVKM. This chain's CDR3 is CASSARTGEGTDTQYF. The CDR3 DNA reads TGTGCCAGCAGTGCACGGACAGGGGAAGGCACAGATACGCAGTATTTT.

The chain carries TRBV7-9 and TRBJ2-1; TRBD1 might be the D (8 bases). V dropped 5 bases and J dropped 0 bases, with 20 bases sitting between them. This CDR3 region has 18 residues. Germline assignment: CDR1 SEHNR and CDR2 FQNEAQ (reference sequence). CDR3 loop: CASSPRTGRVSSYNEQFF. The CDR3 DNA sequence: TGTGCCAGCAGCCCCCGGACAGGGAGGGTGAGCTCCTACAATGAGCAGTTCTTC. Variable domain in full (rest from reference TRBV7-9 and TRBJ2-1): DTGVSQNPRHKITKRGQNVTFRCDPISEHNRLYWYRQTLGQGPEFLTYFQNEAQLEKSRLLSDRFSAERPKGSFSTLEIQRTEQGDSAMYLCASSPRTGRVSSYNEQFFGPGTRLTVL.

This chain uses TRBV3-1 (or the pseudogene TRBV3-2) with TRBJ2-1; 7 bases are shared with TRBD2. The CDR3 is made up of 14 amino acids. Per germline, CDR1 LGHDT and CDR2 YNNKEL (reference sequence). V shed 2 bases and J 9 bases; nucleotides not matched to a gene: 7. This chain's CDR3 is CASSQRAGVAEQFF. CDR3 bases: TGTGCCAGCAGCCAAAGGGCGGGGGTGGCTGAGCAGTTCTTC.

This chain connects TRBV11-2 to TRBJ2-1; D gene ambiguous. V lost 1 base to trimming and J lost 0 bases, with 4 bases between them. Germline V gene lookup returns CDR1 SGHAT and CDR2 FQNNGV. The CDR3 length is 14 residues. The CDR3 DNA follows: TGTGCCAGCAGCTTAGTAAGCTCCTACAATGAGCAGTTCTTC. Its protein product is CASSLVSSYNEQFF.

This clone occurred once. CDR3 amino acids: CASSPNYLSTDTQYF. Written as DNA, the CDR3 is TGTGCCAGCAGCCCGAACTACTTAAGCACAGATACGCAGTATTTT. This chain uses TRBV7-2 with TRBJ2-3; D is ambiguous. CDR1 SGHTA and CDR2 FQGNSA come from the germline V gene. V lost 5 bases and J 0 bases, leaving 12 bases between the germline ends. The CDR3 loop spans 15 amino acids. The variable domain in full, completed from reference TRBV7-2 and TRBJ2-3, reads GAGVSQSPSNKVTEKGKDVELRCDPISGHTALYWYRQSLGQGLEFLIYFQGNSAPDKSGLPSDRFSAERTGGSVSTLTIQRTQQEDSAVYLCASSPNYLSTDTQYFGPGTRLTVL.

This clone was seen just once. The gene calls are TRBV4-2 and TRBJ2-3; TRBD1 aligns across 10 bases. J gave up 4 bases and V 1 base, and 11 bases lay outside the gene matches. The CDR3 loop spans 18 amino acids. The germline V gene encodes CDR1 LGHNA and CDR2 YNFKEQ. The CDR3, as DNA: TGTGCCAGCAGCCAAGGGGGACAGGGGTCGCCCGAGGCAGATACGCAGTATTTT. It translates to CASSQGGQGSPEADTQYF.

The rearrangement uses TRBV9 and TRBJ1-1; no clear D. In germline, CDR1 is SGDLS, CDR2 YYNGEE. V was trimmed by 1 base and J by 0 bases, leaving 7 bases between them. This CDR3 comprises 14 residues. The CDR3 sequence: CASSVQVMNTEAFF. The CDR3 DNA is TGTGCCAGCAGCGTACAGGTGATGAACACTGAAGCTTTCTTT.

This clone was counted a single time. The chain uses TRBV19 and TRBJ1-5; D unclear. The CDR3 extends over 12 amino acids. V was cut by 11 bases and J by 7 bases, with 15 bases left in between. Germline loops: CDR1 LNHDA, CDR2 SQIVND (reference sequence). The CDR3 DNA reads as TGTGCCTCGGGGTGGGGAAACCAGCCCCAGCATTTT. Its translation is CASGWGNQPQHF. Based on the CDR3 plus reference TRBV19 and TRBJ1-5, the full variable domain is DGGITQSPKYLFRKEGQNVTLSCEQNLNHDAMYWYRQDPGQGLRLIYYSQIVNDFQKGDIAEGYSVSREKKESFPLTVTSAQKNPTAFYLCASGWGNQPQHFGDGTRLSIL.

The sample holds one count of this clone. The V gene is TRBV27, the J gene TRBJ2-2; D not certain. V lost 5 bases and J lost 1, with 2 bases in between. Germline V CDR1 and CDR2: MNHEY, SMNVEV (reference sequence). The CDR3 has 12 residues. CDR3 DNA sequence: TGTGCCAGCAGTGGGAACACCGGGGAGCTGTTTTTT. This sequence encodes CASSGNTGELFF.

The chain joins TRBV7-3 to TRBJ2-3; 8 bases match TRBD1. This CDR3 region has 16 residues. Trimming at V came to 2 bases and at J to 2 bases, leaving 6 bases not matched to a gene. Per germline, CDR1 SGHTA and CDR2 FQGTGA. The CDR3 region has the DNA TGTGCCAGCAGCTTATTAGGGACAGGAACCACAGATACGCAGTATTTT. Translation gives CASSLLGTGTTDTQYF.

J is TRBJ2-7 and V is TRBV27, with a tentative D call TRBD1 (5 bases). This CDR3 region has 13 residues. V lost 6 bases to trimming and J lost 2 bases, with 11 bases between them. Looked up from germline, CDR1 is MNHEY and CDR2 is SMNVEV (reference sequence). This CDR3 is CASSLDITYEQYF. The DNA of the CDR3 is TGTGCCAGCAGCCTGGACATTACCTACGAGCAGTACTTC.

The chain links TRBV7-3 to TRBJ1-2; the D is unclear. This CDR3 is 14 amino acids long. Trimming removed 1 base at V and 6 bases at J, with 12 bases between. Germline CDR1 and CDR2: SGHTA and FQGTGA. CDR3: CASSLSPGTDGYTF. The CDR3 coding sequence is TGTGCCAGCAGCTTAAGTCCCGGAACGGATGGCTACACCTTC.

The rearrangement links TRBV18 to TRBJ2-7; 9 bases map to TRBD1. J was trimmed by 0 bases and V by 6 bases; bases with no gene match: 3. This CDR3 contains 14 residues. Germline-derived CDR1 and CDR2 are KGHSH and LQKENI. The CDR3 region is CASSWTGDSYEQYF. The CDR3 region has the DNA TGTGCCAGCTCCTGGACAGGGGACTCCTACGAGCAGTACTTC.

This rearrangement joins TRBV5-6 to TRBJ1-2; no definite D call. V was shortened by 1 base and J by 2 bases, with 15 bases between the two germline ends. CDR1 SGHDT and CDR2 YYEEEE come from the germline V gene. This CDR3 comprises 16 residues. The DNA of the CDR3 is TGTGCCAGCAGCTTGAGGGAAAATAGCCGCAACTATGGCTACACCTTC. It codes for CASSLRENSRNYGYTF.

The chain recombines TRBV5-1 with TRBJ2-1; 10 bases fit TRBD2. J gave up 7 bases and V 1 base, and 5 bases lay outside the gene matches. The CDR3 is 15 residues long. The germline CDR1 and CDR2 sequences are SGHRS and YFSETQ. CDR3 amino acids: CASSLIPSGGNEQFF. CDR3 nucleotide sequence: TGCGCCAGCAGCTTGATCCCTAGCGGGGGAAATGAGCAGTTCTTC. Based on the CDR3 plus reference TRBV5-1 and TRBJ2-1, the full variable domain is KAGVTQTPRYLIKTRGQQVTLSCSPISGHRSVSWYQQTPGQGLQFLFEYFSETQRNKGNFPGRFSGRQFSNSRSEMNVSTLELGDSALYLCASSLIPSGGNEQFFGPGTRLTVL.

This clone was seen once. V and J are TRBV23-1 and TRBJ2-7, with D possibly TRBD2 on 6 matching bases. Being an ORF, TRBV23-1 has a function that is uncertain. The CDR3 sequence is 19 residues long. V lost 1 base and J lost 3, with 25 bases in between. This CDR3 is CASSQFEDFAGQGHYEQYF. CDR3 DNA sequence: TGCGCCAGCAGTCAATTCGAAGATTTTGCGGGGCAGGGCCACTACGAGCAGTACTTC.

This chain connects TRBV7-8 to TRBJ2-5; D perhaps matches TRBD1 (6 bases). Per the germline V gene, CDR1 is SGHVS and CDR2 is FQNEAQ. The CDR3 spans 13 residues. Trimming left V 5 bases short and J 1 base short, with 8 bases between. Here the CDR3 reads CASSGQLQETQYF. In DNA form, the CDR3 reads TGTGCCAGCAGCGGACAGCTCCAAGAGACCCAGTACTTC.

This clone turned up a few times. The chain has TRBV10-2 and TRBJ2-5; D gene ambiguous. The V end was cut by 0 bases, the J end by 9 bases, with 8 bases between. Germline V gives CDR1 WSHSY, CDR2 SAAADI. The CDR3 has 12 amino acids. CDR3: CASSESTEAQYF. The CDR3 bases are TGCGCCAGCAGTGAGTCGACCGAGGCCCAGTACTTC.